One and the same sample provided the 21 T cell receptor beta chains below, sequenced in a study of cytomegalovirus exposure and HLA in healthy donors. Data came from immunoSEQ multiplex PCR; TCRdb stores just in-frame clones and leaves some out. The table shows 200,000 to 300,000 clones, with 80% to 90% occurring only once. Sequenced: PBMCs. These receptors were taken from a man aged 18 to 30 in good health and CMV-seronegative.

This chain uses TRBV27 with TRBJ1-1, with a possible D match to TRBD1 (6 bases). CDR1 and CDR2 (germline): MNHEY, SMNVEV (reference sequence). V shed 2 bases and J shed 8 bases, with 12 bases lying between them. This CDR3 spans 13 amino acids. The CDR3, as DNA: TGTGCCAGCAGTTTAAGGGGGATGGGAGAAGCTTTCTTT. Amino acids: CASSLRGMGEAFF.

The CDR3 nucleotides are TGTGCCAGCTCACCACCTCAAAGGGGGCGCGGCGGGGAGCTGTTTTTT. It encodes CASSPPQRGRGGELFF. The chain has TRBV18 and TRBJ2-2, with 7 bases matching TRBD1. Germline V lookup: CDR1 KGHSH, CDR2 LQKENI. The J segment lost 7 bases and the V segment lost 0 bases, leaving 8 bases of the junction unmatched. The CDR3 loop spans 16 amino acids.

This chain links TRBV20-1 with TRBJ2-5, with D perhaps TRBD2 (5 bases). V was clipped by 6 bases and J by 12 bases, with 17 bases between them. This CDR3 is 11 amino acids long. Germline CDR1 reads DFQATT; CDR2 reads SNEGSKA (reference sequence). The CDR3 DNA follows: TGCAGTGCCCGGTATCAGGCAGCGGAGTACTTC. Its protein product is CSARYQAAEYF.

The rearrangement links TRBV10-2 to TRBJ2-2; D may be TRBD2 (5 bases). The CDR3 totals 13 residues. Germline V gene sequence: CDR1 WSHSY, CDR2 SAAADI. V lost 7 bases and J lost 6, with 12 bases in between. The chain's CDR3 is CASTLVAPGELFF. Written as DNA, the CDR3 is TGCGCCAGCACGTTGGTAGCGCCCGGGGAGCTGTTTTTT.

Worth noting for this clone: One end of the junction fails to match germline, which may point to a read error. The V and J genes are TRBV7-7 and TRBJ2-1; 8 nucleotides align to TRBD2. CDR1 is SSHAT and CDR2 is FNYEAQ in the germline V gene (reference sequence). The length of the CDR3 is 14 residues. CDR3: CASSPSGGNNEQFF. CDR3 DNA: TGTGCTAGCAGCCCCTCGGGGGGGAACAATGAGCAGTTCTTC.

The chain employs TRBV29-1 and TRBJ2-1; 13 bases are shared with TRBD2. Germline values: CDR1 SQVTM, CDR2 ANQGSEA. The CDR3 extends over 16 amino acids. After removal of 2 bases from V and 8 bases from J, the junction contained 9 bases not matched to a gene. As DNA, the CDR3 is TGCAGCGTTGAAACGGCACTAGCGGGAGGGCCGTATGAGCAGTTCTTC. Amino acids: CSVETALAGGPYEQFF.

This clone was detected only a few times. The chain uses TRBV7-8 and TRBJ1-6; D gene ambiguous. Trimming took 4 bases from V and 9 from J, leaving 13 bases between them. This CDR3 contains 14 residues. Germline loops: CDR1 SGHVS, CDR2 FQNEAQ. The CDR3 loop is CASSSSGEGSPLHF. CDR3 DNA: TGTGCCAGCAGCTCCAGCGGGGAGGGTTCACCCCTCCACTTT.

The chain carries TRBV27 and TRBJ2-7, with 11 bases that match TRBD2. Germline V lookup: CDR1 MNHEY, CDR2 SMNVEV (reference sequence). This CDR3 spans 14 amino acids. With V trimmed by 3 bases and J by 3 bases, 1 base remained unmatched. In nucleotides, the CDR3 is TGTGCCAGCAGTTTCGGGACTAGCGGCTACGAGCAGTACTTC. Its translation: CASSFGTSGYEQYF.

This CDR3 reads CASSTRVWGDYGYTF. In DNA form, the CDR3 reads TGTGCCAGCAGTACCCGGGTCTGGGGGGACTATGGCTACACCTTC. The J gene is TRBJ1-2, the V gene TRBV6-1; possibly TRBD1 for D (5 bases). Deletions cut 5 bases from V and 3 bases from J, with 16 bases between. Germline CDR1 MNHNS, CDR2 SASEGT. This CDR3 contains 15 residues.

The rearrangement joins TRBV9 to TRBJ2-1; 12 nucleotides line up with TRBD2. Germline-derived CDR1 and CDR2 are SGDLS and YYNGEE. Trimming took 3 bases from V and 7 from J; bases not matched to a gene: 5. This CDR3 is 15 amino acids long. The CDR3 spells CASSETSGSVNEQFF. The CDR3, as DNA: TGTGCCAGCAGCGAGACTAGCGGGAGTGTTAATGAGCAGTTCTTC. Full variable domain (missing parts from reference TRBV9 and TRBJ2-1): DSGVTQTPKHLITATGQRVTLRCSPRSGDLSVYWYQQSLDQGLQFLIQYYNGEERAKGNILERFSAQQFPDLHSELNLSSLELGDSALYFCASSETSGSVNEQFFGPGTRLTVL.

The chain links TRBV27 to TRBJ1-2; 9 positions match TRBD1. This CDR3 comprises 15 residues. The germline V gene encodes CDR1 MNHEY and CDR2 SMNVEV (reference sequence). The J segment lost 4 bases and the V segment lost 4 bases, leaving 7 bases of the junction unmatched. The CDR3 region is CASSSPGQGIYGYTF. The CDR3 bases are TGTGCCAGCAGTTCACCGGGACAGGGCATCTATGGCTACACCTTC.

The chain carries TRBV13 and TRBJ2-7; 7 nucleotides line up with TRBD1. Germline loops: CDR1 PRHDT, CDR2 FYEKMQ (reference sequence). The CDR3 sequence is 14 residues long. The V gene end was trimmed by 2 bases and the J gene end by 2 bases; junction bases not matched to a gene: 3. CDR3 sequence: CASSLRGRPYEQYF. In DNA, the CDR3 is TGTGCCAGCAGCTTAAGGGGGCGGCCCTACGAGCAGTACTTC.

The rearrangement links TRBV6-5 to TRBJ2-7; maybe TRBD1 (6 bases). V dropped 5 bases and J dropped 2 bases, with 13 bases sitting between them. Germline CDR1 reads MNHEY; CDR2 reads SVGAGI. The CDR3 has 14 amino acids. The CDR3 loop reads CASSRGSATYEQYF. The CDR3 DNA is TGTGCCAGCAGTAGGGGGTCCGCGACCTACGAGCAGTACTTC.

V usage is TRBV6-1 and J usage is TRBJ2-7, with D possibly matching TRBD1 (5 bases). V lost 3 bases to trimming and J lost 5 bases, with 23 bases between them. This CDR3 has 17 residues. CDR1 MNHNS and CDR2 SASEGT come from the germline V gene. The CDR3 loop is CASSDPVRTLFPNEQYF. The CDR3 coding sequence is TGTGCCAGCAGTGACCCCGTACGGACACTCTTTCCCAACGAGCAGTACTTC.

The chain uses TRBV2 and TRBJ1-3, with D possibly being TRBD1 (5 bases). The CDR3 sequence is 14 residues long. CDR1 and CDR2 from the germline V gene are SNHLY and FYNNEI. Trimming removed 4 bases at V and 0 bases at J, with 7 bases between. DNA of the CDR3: TGTGCCAGCAGTGCCCAGGGCTCTGGAAACACCATATATTTT. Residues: CASSAQGSGNTIYF. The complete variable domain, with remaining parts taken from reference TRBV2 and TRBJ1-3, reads EPEVTQTPSHQVTQMGQEVILRCVPISNHLYFYWYRQILGQKVEFLVSFYNNEISEKSEIFDDQFSVERPDGSNFTLKIRSTKLEDSAMYFCASSAQGSGNTIYFGEGSWLTVV.

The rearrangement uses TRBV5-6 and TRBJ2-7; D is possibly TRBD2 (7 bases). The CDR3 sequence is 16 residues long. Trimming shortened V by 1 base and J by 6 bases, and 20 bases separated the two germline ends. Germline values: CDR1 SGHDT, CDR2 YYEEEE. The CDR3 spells CASSLRSSRGAGEQYF. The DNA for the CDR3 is TGTGCCAGCAGCTTGAGGTCGAGTCGGGGGGCGGGCGAGCAGTACTTC.

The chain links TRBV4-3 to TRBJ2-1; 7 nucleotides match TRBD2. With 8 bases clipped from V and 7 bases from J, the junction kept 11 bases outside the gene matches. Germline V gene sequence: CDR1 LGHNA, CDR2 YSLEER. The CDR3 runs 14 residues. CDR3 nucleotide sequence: TGCGCCAGCCGCCGCGCGGGAGCTTCTAATGAGCAGTTCTTC. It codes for CASRRAGASNEQFF.

The CDR3 loop is CASSQDRYNEQFF. CDR3 DNA sequence: TGTGCCAGCAGCCAAGACAGATACAATGAGCAGTTCTTC. The chain is built from TRBV14 and TRBJ2-1, with no clear D. The V end lost 0 bases, the J end lost 4 bases, and 4 bases lay between the germline ends. This CDR3 spans 13 amino acids. Germline CDR1 is SGHDN and CDR2 is FVKESK.

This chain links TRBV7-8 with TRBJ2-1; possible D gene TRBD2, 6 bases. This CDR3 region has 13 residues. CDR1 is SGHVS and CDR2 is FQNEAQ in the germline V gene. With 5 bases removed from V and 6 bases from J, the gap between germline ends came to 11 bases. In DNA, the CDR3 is TGTGCCAGCAGCCTTGGGACTTCCAATGAGCAGTTCTTC. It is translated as CASSLGTSNEQFF. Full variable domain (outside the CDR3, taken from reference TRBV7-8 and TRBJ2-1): GAGVSQSPRYKVAKRGQDVALRCDPISGHVSLFWYQQALGQGPEFLTYFQNEAQLDKSGLPSDRFFAERPEGSVSTLKIQRTQQEDSAVYLCASSLGTSNEQFFGPGTRLTVL.

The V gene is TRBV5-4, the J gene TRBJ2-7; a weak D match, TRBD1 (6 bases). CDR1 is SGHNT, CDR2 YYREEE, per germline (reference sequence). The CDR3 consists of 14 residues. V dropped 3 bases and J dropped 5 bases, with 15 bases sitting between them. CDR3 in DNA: TGTGCCAGCAGCTCGGGGACAACTCTCGACGAGCAGTACTTC. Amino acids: CASSSGTTLDEQYF. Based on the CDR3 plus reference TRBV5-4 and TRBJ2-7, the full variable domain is ETGVTQSPTHLIKTRGQQVTLRCSSQSGHNTVSWYQQALGQGPQFIFQYYREEENGRGNFPPRFSGLQFPNYSSELNVNALELDDSALYLCASSSGTTLDEQYFGPGTRLTVT.

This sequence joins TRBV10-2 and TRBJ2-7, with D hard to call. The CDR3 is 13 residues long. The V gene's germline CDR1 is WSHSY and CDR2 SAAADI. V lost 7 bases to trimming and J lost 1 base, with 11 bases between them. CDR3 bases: TGCGCCAGCATGGAGCGTATTTCCTACGAGCAGTACTTC. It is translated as CASMERISYEQYF.